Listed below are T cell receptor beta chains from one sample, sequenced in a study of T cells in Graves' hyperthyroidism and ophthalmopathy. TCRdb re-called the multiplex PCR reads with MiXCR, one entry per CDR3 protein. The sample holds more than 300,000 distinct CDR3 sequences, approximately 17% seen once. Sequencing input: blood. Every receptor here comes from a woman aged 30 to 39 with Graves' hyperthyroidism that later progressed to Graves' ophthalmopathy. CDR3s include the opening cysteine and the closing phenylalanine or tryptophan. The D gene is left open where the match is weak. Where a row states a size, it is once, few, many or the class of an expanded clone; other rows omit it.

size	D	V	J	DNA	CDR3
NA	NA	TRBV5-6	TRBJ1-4	TGTGCCAGCAGCTTGATGCATTGGCAGGATAATGAAAAACTGTTTTTT	CASSLMHWQDNEKLFF
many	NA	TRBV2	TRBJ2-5	TGTGCCAGCAGTGGGGAGACTTTGGAGACCCAGTACTTC	CASSGETLETQYF
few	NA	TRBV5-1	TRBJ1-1	TGCGCCAGCAGCTTGGAAGGGGGGATAAACACTGAAGCTTTCTTT	CASSLEGGINTEAFF
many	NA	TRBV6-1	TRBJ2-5	TGTGCCAGCAGTAGAGTAGAGCAAGAGACCCAGTACTTC	CASSRVEQETQYF
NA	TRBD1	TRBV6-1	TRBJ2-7	TGTGCCAGCCTGGGACAGCGAACCTACGAGCAGTACTTC	CASLGQRTYEQYF
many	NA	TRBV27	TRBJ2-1	TGTGCCAGCAGCACAACGGACACTGACAATGAGCAGTTCTTC	CASSTTDTDNEQFF
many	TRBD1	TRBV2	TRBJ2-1	TGTGCCAGCAGAACAGGGGGGTCCTACAATGAGCAGTTCTTC	CASRTGGSYNEQFF
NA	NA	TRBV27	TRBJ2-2	TGTGCCAGCAGTTCCCGGGACCACCTCTTTTTAAACACCGGGGAGCTGTTTTTT	CASSSRDHLFLNTGELFF
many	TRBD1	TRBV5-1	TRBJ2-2	TGCGCCAGCAGCTTTGCCGGGCAGGGGGCGAACACCGGGGAGCTGTTTTTT	CASSFAGQGANTGELFF
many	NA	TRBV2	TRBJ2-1	TGTGCCAGCAGGAAGACAGTGAGCAATGAGCAGTTCTTC	CASRKTVSNEQFF
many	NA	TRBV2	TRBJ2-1	TGTGCCAGCAGGAGGGGGGAGGGCCCCAATGAGCAGTTCTTC	CASRRGEGPNEQFF
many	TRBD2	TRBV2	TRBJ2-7	TGTGCCAGCAGAGGGACTAGCGGGGGTGGCGAGCAGTACTTC	CASRGTSGGGEQYF
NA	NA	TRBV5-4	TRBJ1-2	TGTGCCAGCAGCTTGGACAGGGTGGGTGGCTACACCTTC	CASSLDRVGGYTF
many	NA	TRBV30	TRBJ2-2	TGTGCCTCCACAGGGAAAGCCGGGGAGCTGTTTTTT	CASTGKAGELFF
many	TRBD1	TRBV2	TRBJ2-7	TGTGCCAGCGAGGGACAGCCTGAGCAGTACTTC	CASEGQPEQYF
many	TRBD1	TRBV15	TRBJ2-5	TGTGCCACCAGCAGCCACGGGACAGTCCAAGAGACCCAGTACTTC	CATSSHGTVQETQYF
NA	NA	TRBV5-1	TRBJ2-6	TGCGCCAGCTCAGGGTTTCTGAAGGGGGCCAACGTCCTGACTTTC	CASSGFLKGANVLTF
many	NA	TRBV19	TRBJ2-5	TGTGCCAGTAGTGGCGTTAAAGAGACCCAGTACTTC	CASSGVKETQYF
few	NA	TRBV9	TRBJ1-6	TGTGCCAGCAGCGGGACTCAGGGATGGGCCCTCCACTTT	CASSGTQGWALHF
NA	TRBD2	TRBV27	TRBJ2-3	TGTGCCAGCAGTCCTCCGGGACTAGGAAAAACAGATACGCAGTATTTT	CASSPPGLGKTDTQYF
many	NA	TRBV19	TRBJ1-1	TGTGCCAGTAGTTCTCCAGGGGAGGGCACTGAAGCTTTCTTT	CASSSPGEGTEAFF
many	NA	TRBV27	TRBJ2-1	TGTGCCAGCACCAGTTGGTCAAAACACAATGAGCAGTTCTTC	CASTSWSKHNEQFF
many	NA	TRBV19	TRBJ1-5	TGTGCCAGTAGTCGGGCAAGCAATCAGCCCCAGCATTTT	CASSRASNQPQHF
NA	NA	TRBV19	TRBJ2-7	TGTGCCAGTAGTACGGGACTTCACTACGAGCAGTACTTC	CASSTGLHYEQYF
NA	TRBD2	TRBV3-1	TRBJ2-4	TGTGCCAGCAGCCAACTGGCGGGGGTGGGAAACATTCAGTACTTC	CASSQLAGVGNIQYF
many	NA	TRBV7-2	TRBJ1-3	TGTGCCAGCAGCTTTCTATCGGGGGGCTCTGGAAACACCATATATTTT	CASSFLSGGSGNTIYF
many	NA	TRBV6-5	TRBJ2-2	TGTGCCAGCAGTTACTCTCAGGGGTACACCGGGGAGCTGTTTTTT	CASSYSQGYTGELFF
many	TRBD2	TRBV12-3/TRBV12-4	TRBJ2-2	TGTGCCAGCAGTCTCGTAGCGGGAGGGCCGTCCGGGGAGCTGTTTTTT	CASSLVAGGPSGELFF
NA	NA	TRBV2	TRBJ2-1	TGTGCCAGCAGTGAGGACCGCGAAAGAATCTTC	CASSEDRERIF
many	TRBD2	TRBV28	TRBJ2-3	TGTGCCAGCAGTTCCCGACTAGCGGGGAACACAGATACGCAGTATTTT	CASSSRLAGNTDTQYF
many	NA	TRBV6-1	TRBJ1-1	TGTGCCAGCAGTGAAGGGAGGACAGTAGGAAACACTGAAGCTTTCTTT	CASSEGRTVGNTEAFF
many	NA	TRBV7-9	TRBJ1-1	TGTGCCAGCAGCTTTGAGGGGGGCGCGGGCCCTGAAGCTTTCTTT	CASSFEGGAGPEAFF
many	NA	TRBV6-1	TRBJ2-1	TGTGCCAGCAGCAACCATGGGGATGAGCAGTTCTTC	CASSNHGDEQFF
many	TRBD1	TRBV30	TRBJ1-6	TGTGCCTGGAGAGGGACAGGGAGTTCACCCCTCCACTTT	CAWRGTGSSPLHF
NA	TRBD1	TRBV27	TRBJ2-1	TGTGCCAGCAGGGATGCTGGGACAGGGGCGAGCAATGAGCAGTTCTTC	CASRDAGTGASNEQFF
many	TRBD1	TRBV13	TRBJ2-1	TGTGCCAGCAGCGGGCCGGGACAGGGGGTGTCCTACAATGAGCAGTTCTTC	CASSGPGQGVSYNEQFF
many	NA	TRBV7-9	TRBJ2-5	TGTGCCAGCAGCTTAGCGGGGATCAGGGGTATTTTGGAGACCCAGTACTTC	CASSLAGIRGILETQYF
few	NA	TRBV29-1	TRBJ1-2	TGCAGCGTTGAGGCCCCGGGACGGTCCCAGGGCTACACCTTC	CSVEAPGRSQGYTF
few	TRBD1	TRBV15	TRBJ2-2	TGTGCCACTAAATCAGACAGGGTGGATAGCACCGGGGAGCTGTTTTTT	CATKSDRVDSTGELFF
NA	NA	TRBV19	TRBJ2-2	TGTGCCAGTAGTCGGCAGGGGACCACCGGGGAGCTGTTTTTT	CASSRQGTTGELFF
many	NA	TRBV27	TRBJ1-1	TGTGCCAGCAGTTTAGTAGTAAAGATGACTGAAGCTTTCTTT	CASSLVVKMTEAFF
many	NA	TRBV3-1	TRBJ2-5	TGTGCCAGCAGCCAAGTAGGAGAAAGAGAGACCCAGTACTTC	CASSQVGERETQYF
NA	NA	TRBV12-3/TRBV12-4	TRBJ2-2	TGTGCCAGCAGTTCAAAGACAGGTCCCAGGGAGCTGTTTTTT	CASSSKTGPRELFF
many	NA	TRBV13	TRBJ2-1	TGTGCCAGCAGCTCTCAGGGAATCCATGAGCAGTTCTTC	CASSSQGIHEQFF
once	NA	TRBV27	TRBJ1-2	TGTGCCGGCAGTTTAGGAGGGCAGGGTGGCTACACCTTC	CAGSLGGQGGYTF
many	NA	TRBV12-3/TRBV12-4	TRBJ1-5	TGTGCCAGCAGTTTCGGCAGGGGTCAGCCCCAGCATTTT	CASSFGRGQPQHF
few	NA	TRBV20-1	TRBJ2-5	TGCAGTGCTCACCGACCGGGACCCCAGGAGACCCAGTACTTC	CSAHRPGPQETQYF
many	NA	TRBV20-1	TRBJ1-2	TGCAGTGCTAGAGACCTGGACAGTGGCCATGGCTACACCTTC	CSARDLDSGHGYTF
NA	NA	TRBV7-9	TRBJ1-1	TGTGCCAGCAGCTTAGGGTCCGGAGGGAACACTGAAGCTTTCTTT	CASSLGSGGNTEAFF
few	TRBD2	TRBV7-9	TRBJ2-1	TGTGCCAGCAGCACCCTAGCGGGGAACGTGTTCTTC	CASSTLAGNVFF
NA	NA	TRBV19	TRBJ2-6	TGTGCCAGTAGTGCGTCAGCCTACTCTGGGGCCAACGTCCTGACTTTC	CASSASAYSGANVLTF
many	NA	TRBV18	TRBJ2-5	TGTGCCAGCTCACCACCGCTGGGGGAGGCAGAGACCCAGTACTTC	CASSPPLGEAETQYF
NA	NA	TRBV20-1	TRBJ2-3	TGCAGTGTGGTGGCGGGGGCAAGCACAGATACGCAGTATTTT	CSVVAGASTDTQYF
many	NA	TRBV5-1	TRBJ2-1	TGCGCCAGCAGCTTGGGGGGGCGCAGTGAGCAGTTCTTC	CASSLGGRSEQFF
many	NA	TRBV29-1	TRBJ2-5	TGCAGCTTACGGGGGATGGAAGAGACCCAGTACTTC	CSLRGMEETQYF